The clone carrying this T cell receptor beta chain appeared many times. For TCR beta, libraries came from iRepertoire HTBI primers and Arm-PCR of CDR3 regions. TCRdb re-called the multiplex PCR reads through MiXCR, storing one row per CDR3 protein. This repertoire shows under 300,000 distinct CDR3 sequences, 20% to 25% found once; its top ten account for 11% to 15%. This specimen comes from a study of regulatory T cells in long-lasting Graves disease. Germline CDR1 is SQVTM and CDR2 is ANQGSEA. The ends were cut back, 3 bases at V and 1 base at J, with 8 bases in the middle. This CDR3 contains 13 residues. Time point meaning: newly diagnosed GD, antithyroid drugs for less than 3 months. The authors made the TCR library using RNA they extracted from PBMCs.

This sequence joins TRBV29-1 and TRBJ2-3; D is possibly TRBD2 (5 bases). The sequencing here drew on peripheral blood mononuclear cells (PBMCs), taken at new diagnosis, from a patient treated with antithyroid drugs. The sequence derives from a female donor with Graves disease. As DNA, the CDR3 is TGCAGCGTTGATGAGGGCGGCACAGATACGCAGTATTTT. Its protein is CSVDEGGTDTQYF.